This T cell receptor (beta chain) comes out of a study of T cell repertoires in cytomegalovirus infection. Study summary: Both a matching HLA type and CMV infection were indicated by public TCR beta signatures. Whole-study findings and limits: Of the TCR beta families, the public ones yielded a cumulative frequency that identified carriers of CMV plus the relevant HLA. HLA-C-restricted, CMV-specific TCR beta clonotypes were dominant ex vivo.

This clonotype was found many times. The antigen is undetermined. TCRdb fed the reads into MiXCR, producing one record per CDR3 protein. The sample yields about 600,000 distinct CDR3 sequences, 24% seen once. V gave up 6 bases and J gave up 4 bases; unmatched junction bases: 3. Germline V gene lookup returns CDR1 MDHEN and CDR2 SYDVKM. The CDR3 is 15 residues long. The chain employs TRBV28 and TRBJ2-5, with 15 bases lining up with TRBD2. The clonotype comes from a human donor in good health (CMV status not recorded). Some clones in this sample may be carry-over from other donors' samples. Sequenced input: CD8+ T cells from PBMCs. CDR3 DNA sequence: TGTGCCAGCAGATGGGGACTAGCGGGGGGAGAGACCCAGTACTTC. This translates into CASRWGLAGGETQYF.